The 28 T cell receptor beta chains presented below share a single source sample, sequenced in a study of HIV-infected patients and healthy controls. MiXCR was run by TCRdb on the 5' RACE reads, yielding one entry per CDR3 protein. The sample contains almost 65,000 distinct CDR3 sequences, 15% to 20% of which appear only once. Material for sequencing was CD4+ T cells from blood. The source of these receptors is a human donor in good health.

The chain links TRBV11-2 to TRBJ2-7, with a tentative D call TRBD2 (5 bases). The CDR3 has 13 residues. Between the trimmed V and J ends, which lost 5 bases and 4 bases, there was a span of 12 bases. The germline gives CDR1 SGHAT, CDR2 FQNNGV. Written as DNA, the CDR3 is TGTGCCAGCAGCCCGAAAGAGGGTTACGAGCAGTACTTC. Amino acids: CASSPKEGYEQYF.

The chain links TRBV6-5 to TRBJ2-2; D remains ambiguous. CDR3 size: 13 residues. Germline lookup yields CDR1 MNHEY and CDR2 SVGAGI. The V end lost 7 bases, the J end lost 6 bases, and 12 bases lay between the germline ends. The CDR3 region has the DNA TGTGCCAGCACTCCGATTCTCCCCGGGGAGCTGTTTTTT. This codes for CASTPILPGELFF.

For the CDR3, the DNA is TGTGCCACCAGTGATTCCAGACAGAACTATGGCTACACCTTC. It yields the protein CATSDSRQNYGYTF. The V gene is TRBV24-1, the J gene TRBJ1-2, with a possible D match to TRBD1 (5 bases). Germline values: CDR1 KGHDR, CDR2 SFDVKD. The V end lost 2 bases, the J end lost 2 bases, and 8 bases lay between the germline ends. The CDR3 length is 14 residues.

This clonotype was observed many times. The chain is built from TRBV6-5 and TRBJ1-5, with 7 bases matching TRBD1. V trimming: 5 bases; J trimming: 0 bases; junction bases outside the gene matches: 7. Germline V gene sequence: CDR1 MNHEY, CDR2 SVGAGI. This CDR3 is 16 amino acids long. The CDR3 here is CASSLRTGVSNQPQHF. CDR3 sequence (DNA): TGTGCCAGCAGTCTACGGACAGGTGTTAGCAATCAGCCCCAGCATTTT.

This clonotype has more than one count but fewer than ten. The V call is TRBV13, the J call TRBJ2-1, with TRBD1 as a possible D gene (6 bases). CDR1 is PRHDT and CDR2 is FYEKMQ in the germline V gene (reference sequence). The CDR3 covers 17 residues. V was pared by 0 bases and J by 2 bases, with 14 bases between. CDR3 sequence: CASSLGFDRRTYNEQFF. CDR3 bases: TGTGCCAGCAGCTTAGGATTCGACAGGCGCACCTACAATGAGCAGTTCTTC.

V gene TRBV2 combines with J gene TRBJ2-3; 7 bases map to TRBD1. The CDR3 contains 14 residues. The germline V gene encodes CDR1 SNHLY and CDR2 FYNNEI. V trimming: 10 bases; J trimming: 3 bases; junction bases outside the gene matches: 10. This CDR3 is CATLRGQQTDTQYF. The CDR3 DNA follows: TGTGCCACCTTAAGGGGGCAGCAAACAGATACGCAGTATTTT.

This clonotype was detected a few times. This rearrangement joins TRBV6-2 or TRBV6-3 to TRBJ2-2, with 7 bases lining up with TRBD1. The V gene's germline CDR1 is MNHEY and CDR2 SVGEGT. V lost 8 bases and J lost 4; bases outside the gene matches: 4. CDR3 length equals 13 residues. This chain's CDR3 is CASSGQATGELFF. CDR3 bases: TGTGCCAGCTCCGGACAGGCCACCGGGGAGCTGTTTTTT.

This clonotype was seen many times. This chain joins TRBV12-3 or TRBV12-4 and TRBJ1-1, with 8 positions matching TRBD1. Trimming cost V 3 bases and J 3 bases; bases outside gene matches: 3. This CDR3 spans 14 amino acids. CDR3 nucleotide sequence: TGTGCCAGCAGTTTCAGGGGGCGGGACACTGAAGCTTTCTTT. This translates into CASSFRGRDTEAFF.

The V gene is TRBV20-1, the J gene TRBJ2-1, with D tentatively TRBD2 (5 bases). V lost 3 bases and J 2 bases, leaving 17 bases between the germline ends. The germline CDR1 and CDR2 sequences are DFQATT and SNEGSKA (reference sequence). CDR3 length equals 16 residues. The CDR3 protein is CSARGDSAGAYNEQFF. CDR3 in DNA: TGCAGTGCTAGGGGTGATAGCGCCGGAGCCTACAATGAGCAGTTCTTC.

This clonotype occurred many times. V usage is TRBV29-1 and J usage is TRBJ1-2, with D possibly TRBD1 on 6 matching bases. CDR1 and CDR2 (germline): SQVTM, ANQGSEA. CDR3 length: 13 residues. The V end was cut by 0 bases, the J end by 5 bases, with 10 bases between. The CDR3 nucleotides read TGCAGCGTTGAAGAGACAGGTCCATATGGCTACACCTTC. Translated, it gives CSVEETGPYGYTF.

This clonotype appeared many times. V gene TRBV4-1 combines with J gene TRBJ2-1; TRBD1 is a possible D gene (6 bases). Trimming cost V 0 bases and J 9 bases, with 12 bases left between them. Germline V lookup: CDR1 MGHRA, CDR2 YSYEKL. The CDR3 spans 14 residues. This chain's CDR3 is CASSQERTQGEQFF. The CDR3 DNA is TGCGCCAGCAGCCAAGAAAGAACACAGGGTGAGCAGTTCTTC.

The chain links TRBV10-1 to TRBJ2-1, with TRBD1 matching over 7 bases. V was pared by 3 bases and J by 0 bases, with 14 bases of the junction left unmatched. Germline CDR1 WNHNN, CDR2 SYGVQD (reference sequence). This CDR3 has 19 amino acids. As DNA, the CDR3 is TGCGCCAGCAGTGATCAACGGAGCACCCGGACAGGCTCCTACAATGAGCAGTTCTTC. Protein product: CASSDQRSTRTGSYNEQFF.

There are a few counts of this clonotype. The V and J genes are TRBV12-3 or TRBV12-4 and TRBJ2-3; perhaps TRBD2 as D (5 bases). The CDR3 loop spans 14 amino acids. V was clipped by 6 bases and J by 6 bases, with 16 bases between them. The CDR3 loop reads CASRSTRGMDTQYF. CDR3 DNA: TGTGCCAGCAGGTCGACCCGGGGAATGGATACGCAGTATTTT.

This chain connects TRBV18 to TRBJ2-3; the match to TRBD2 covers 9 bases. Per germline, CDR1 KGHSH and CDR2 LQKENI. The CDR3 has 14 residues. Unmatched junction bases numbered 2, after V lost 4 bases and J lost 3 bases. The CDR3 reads CASSLAGVTDTQYF. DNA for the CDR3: TGTGCCAGCTCACTAGCGGGAGTGACAGATACGCAGTATTTT.

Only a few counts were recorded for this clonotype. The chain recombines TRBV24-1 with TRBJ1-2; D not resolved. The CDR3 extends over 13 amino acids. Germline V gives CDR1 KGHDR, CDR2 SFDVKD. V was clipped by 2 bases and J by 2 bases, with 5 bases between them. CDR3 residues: CATSDSSNYGYTF. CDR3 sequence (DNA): TGTGCCACCAGTGATTCGTCGAACTATGGCTACACCTTC.

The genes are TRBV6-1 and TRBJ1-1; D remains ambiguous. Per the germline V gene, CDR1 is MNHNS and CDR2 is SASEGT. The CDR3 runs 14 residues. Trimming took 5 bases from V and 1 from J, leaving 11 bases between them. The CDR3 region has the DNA TGTGCCAGCAGTCCCTCCTTGGGGAACACTGAAGCTTTCTTT. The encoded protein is CASSPSLGNTEAFF.

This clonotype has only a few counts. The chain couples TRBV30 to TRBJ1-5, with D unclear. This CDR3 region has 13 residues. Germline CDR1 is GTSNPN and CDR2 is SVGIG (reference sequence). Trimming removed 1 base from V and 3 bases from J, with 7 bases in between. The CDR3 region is CAWSAGYNQPQHF. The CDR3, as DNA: TGTGCCTGGAGTGCGGGCTACAATCAGCCCCAGCATTTT.

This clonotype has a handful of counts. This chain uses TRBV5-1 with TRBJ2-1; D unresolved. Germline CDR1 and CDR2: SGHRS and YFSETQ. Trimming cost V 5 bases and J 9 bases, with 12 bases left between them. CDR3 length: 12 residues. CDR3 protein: CASSFRGIEQFF. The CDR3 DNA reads TGCGCCAGCAGTTTCCGCGGTATTGAGCAGTTCTTC.

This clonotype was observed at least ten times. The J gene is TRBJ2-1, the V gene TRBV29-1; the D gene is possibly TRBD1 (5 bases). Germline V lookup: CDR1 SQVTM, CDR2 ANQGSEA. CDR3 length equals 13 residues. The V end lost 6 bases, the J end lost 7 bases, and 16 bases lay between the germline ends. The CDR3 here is CSVARQLDNEQFF. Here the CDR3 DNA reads TGCAGCGTCGCACGACAGTTGGATAATGAGCAGTTCTTC.

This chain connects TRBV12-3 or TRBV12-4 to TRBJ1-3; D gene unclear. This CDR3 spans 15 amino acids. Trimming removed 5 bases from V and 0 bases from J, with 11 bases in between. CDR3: CASSRHLSSGNTIYF. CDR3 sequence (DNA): TGTGCCAGCAGTCGACACCTCAGCTCTGGAAACACCATATATTTT.

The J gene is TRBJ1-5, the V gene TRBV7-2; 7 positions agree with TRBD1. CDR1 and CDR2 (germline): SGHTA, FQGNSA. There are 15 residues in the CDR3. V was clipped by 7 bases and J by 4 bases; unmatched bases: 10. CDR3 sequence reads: CASTEGAGPNQPQHF. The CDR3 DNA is TGTGCCAGCACTGAGGGGGCTGGCCCTAATCAGCCCCAGCATTTT.

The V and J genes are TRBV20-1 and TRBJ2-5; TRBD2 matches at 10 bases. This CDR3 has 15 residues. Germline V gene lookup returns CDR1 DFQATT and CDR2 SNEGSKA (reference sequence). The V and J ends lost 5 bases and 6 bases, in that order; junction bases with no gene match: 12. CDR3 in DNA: TGCAGTGCTTTACTAGCGGGACTTCGTTTTCAGACCCAGTACTTC. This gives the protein CSALLAGLRFQTQYF.

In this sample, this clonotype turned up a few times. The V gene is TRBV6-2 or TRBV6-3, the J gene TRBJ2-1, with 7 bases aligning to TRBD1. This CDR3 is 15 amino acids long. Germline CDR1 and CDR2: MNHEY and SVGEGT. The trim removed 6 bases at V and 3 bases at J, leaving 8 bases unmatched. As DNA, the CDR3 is TGTGCCAGCAGCCCTAGACAGGGTTTCTACAATGAGCAGTTCTTC. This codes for CASSPRQGFYNEQFF.

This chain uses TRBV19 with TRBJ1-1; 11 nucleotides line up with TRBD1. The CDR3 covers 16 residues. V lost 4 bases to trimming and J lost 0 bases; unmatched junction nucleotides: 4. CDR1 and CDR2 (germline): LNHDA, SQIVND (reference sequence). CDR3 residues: CASSTLDRGLNTEAFF. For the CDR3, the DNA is TGTGCCAGTAGTACCCTGGACAGGGGGCTGAACACTGAAGCTTTCTTT. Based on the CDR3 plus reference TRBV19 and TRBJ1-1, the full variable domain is DGGITQSPKYLFRKEGQNVTLSCEQNLNHDAMYWYRQDPGQGLRLIYYSQIVNDFQKGDIAEGYSVSREKKESFPLTVTSAQKNPTAFYLCASSTLDRGLNTEAFFGQGTRLTVV.

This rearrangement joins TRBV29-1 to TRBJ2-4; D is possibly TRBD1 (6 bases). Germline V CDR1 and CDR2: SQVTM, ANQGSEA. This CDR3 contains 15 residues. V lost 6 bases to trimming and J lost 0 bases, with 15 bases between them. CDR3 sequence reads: CSVDSGHSAKNIQYF. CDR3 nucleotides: TGCAGCGTCGATTCGGGACATTCAGCCAAAAACATTCAGTACTTC.

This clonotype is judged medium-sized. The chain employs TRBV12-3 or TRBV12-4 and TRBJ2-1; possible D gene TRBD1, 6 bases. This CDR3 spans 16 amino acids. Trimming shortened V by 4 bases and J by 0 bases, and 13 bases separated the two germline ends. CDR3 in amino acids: CASSSDRSSSYNEQFF. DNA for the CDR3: TGTGCCAGCAGTTCGGACAGATCGAGCTCCTACAATGAGCAGTTCTTC.

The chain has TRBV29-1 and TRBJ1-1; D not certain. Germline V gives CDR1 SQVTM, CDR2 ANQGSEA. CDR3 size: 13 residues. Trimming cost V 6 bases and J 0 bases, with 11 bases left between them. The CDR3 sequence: CSVKFQLNTEAFF. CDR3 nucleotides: TGCAGCGTGAAGTTTCAGCTGAACACTGAAGCTTTCTTT.

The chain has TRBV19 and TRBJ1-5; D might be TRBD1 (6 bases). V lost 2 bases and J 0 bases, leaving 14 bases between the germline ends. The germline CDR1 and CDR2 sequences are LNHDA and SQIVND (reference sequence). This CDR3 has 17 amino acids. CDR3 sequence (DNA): TGTGCCAGTAGTATAATCGTCGACAGGAATAGCAATCAGCCCCAGCATTTT. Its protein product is CASSIIVDRNSNQPQHF.